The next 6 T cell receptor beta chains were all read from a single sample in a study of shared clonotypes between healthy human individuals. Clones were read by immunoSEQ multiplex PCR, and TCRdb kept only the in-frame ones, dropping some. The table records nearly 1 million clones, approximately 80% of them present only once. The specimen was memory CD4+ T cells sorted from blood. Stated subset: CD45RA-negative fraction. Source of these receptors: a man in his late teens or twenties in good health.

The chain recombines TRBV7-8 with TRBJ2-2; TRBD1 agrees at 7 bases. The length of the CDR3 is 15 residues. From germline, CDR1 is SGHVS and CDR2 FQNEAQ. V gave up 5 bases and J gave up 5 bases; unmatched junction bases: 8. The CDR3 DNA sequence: TGTGCCAGCAGCCGCATAACAGGGGCGACCGGGGAGCTGTTTTTT. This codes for CASSRITGATGELFF.

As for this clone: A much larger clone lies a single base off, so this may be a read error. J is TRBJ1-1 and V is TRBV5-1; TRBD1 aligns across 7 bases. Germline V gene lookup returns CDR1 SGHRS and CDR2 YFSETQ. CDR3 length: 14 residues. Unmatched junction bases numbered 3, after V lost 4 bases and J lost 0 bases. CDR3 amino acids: CASSQGQMNTEAFF. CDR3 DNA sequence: TGCGCCAGCAGCCAGGGACAGATGAACACTGAAGCTTTCTTT.

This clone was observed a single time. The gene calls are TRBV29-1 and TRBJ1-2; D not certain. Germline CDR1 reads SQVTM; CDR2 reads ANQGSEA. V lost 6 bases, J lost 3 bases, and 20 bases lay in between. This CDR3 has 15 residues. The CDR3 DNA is TGCAGCGTCATAGAGACCCGCGAAGGCCACTATGGCTACACCTTC. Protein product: CSVIETREGHYGYTF.

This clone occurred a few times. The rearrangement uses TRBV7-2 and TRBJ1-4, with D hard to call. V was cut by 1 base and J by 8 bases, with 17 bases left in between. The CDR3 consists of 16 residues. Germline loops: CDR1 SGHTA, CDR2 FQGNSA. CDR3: CASSLVVSGAREKLFF. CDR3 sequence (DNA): TGTGCCAGCAGCTTAGTGGTTTCTGGAGCAAGGGAAAAACTGTTTTTT.

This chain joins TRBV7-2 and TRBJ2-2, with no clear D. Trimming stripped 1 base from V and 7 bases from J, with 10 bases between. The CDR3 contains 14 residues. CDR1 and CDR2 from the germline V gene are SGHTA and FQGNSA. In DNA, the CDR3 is TGTGCCAGCAGCTTAGGGGCGGTTGGCGGGGAGCTGTTTTTT. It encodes CASSLGAVGGELFF.

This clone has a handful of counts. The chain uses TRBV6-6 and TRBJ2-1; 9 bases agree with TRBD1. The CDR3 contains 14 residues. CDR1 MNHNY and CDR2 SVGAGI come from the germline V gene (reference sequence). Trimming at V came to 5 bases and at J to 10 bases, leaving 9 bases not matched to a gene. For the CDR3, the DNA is TGTGCCAGCAGTGGGACAGGGAAGGGTGGGGAGCAGTTCTTC. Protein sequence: CASSGTGKGGEQFF.